The 25 T cell receptor beta chains reported below all come from one sample, sequenced in a study of blood T cell repertoires in COVID-19. The protocol was immunoSEQ multiplex PCR, while the TCRdb copy is restricted to in-frame clones and leaves out a portion. Counted here are 250,000 to 350,000 clones, 88% occurring once; the ten biggest clones make up under 3.5%. The sample was PBMCs or T cells enriched from blood (not recorded which). Receptors were obtained from a woman between 45 and 65 years old who had recovered from COVID-19.

The V and J genes are TRBV6-1 and TRBJ1-4, with D maybe TRBD1 (5 bases). V was trimmed by 3 bases and J by 2 bases, leaving 7 bases between them. Germline CDR1 reads MNHNS; CDR2 reads SASEGT. This CDR3 is built from 14 residues. CDR3 in DNA: TGTGCCAGCAGTGACAGGGCCACTAATGAAAAACTGTTTTTT. Translating gives CASSDRATNEKLFF.

This rearrangement joins TRBV7-2 to TRBJ2-2; TRBD2 might be the D (5 bases). V was clipped by 6 bases and J by 4 bases, with 15 bases between them. The CDR3 covers 15 residues. The germline gives CDR1 SGHTA, CDR2 FQGNSA. CDR3: CASREGYLSTGELFF. The CDR3 DNA follows: TGTGCCAGCAGAGAGGGATATCTCTCCACCGGGGAGCTGTTTTTT.

This chain joins TRBV7-8 and TRBJ2-7; D gene ambiguous. V was clipped by 0 bases and J by 1 base, with 16 bases between them. This CDR3 is 17 amino acids long. Germline V CDR1 and CDR2: SGHVS, FQNEAQ. The CDR3: CASSLASIGGASYEQYF. CDR3 bases: TGTGCCAGCAGCTTAGCCTCGATTGGCGGAGCGTCCTACGAGCAGTACTTC.

The rearrangement links TRBV6-6 to TRBJ1-1, with 11 bases aligning to TRBD1. The CDR3 is 17 amino acids. J gave up 5 bases and V 5 bases, and 13 bases lay outside the gene matches. Germline values: CDR1 MNHNY, CDR2 SVGAGI (reference sequence). The CDR3 loop is CASSPPGQGAGRTEAFF. CDR3 coding DNA: TGTGCCAGCAGTCCCCCAGGACAGGGGGCGGGGAGGACTGAAGCTTTCTTT.

The chain combines TRBV9 with TRBJ1-2; D is possibly TRBD1 (6 bases). The CDR3 runs to 14 residues. CDR1 and CDR2 from the germline V gene are SGDLS and YYNGEE. The V gene lost 0 bases and the J gene lost 4 bases, with 10 bases spanning the gap. The DNA for the CDR3 is TGTGCCAGCAGCGTAGCTGGGGGCATCTATGGCTACACCTTC. Translated, it gives CASSVAGGIYGYTF.

V is TRBV28 and J is TRBJ2-1; 11 bases are a match to TRBD2. The CDR3 contains 19 residues. Per the germline V gene, CDR1 is MDHEN and CDR2 is SYDVKM. With 1 base clipped from V and 7 bases from J, the junction kept 15 bases outside the gene matches. CDR3 amino acids: CASSLSPGTSGPRRNEQFF. In DNA form, the CDR3 reads TGTGCCAGCAGTTTATCCCCCGGGACTAGCGGACCCCGGAGGAATGAGCAGTTCTTC.

This clone was seen only once. The chain uses TRBV18 and TRBJ2-2; perhaps TRBD1 as D (5 bases). The CDR3 spans 15 residues. V shed 4 bases and J shed 0 bases, with 9 bases lying between them. CDR1 is KGHSH, CDR2 LQKENI, per germline. CDR3 sequence reads: CASSLTVTNTGELFF. In nucleotides, the CDR3 is TGTGCCAGCTCACTGACAGTGACGAACACCGGGGAGCTGTTTTTT. The variable domain in full, with the rest retrieved from reference TRBV18 and TRBJ2-2, is NAGVMQNPRHLVRRRGQEARLRCSPMKGHSHVYWYRQLPEEGLKFMVYLQKENIIDESGMPKERFSAEFPKEGPSILRIQQVVRGDSAAYFCASSLTVTNTGELFFGEGSRLTVL.

The V and J genes are TRBV5-1 and TRBJ2-3; tentatively, D is TRBD1 (6 bases). The germline V gene encodes CDR1 SGHRS and CDR2 YFSETQ. V dropped 2 bases and J dropped 1 base, with 11 bases sitting between them. The CDR3 is made up of 15 amino acids. The CDR3 loop reads CASSFEGVRTDTQYF. CDR3 nucleotides: TGCGCCAGCAGCTTCGAGGGGGTGCGCACAGATACGCAGTATTTT.

This chain uses TRBV5-6 with TRBJ1-2; D perhaps matches TRBD1 (5 bases). Germline assignment: CDR1 SGHDT and CDR2 YYEEEE. This CDR3 is 15 amino acids long. The V and J ends lost 0 bases and 8 bases respectively, with 17 bases between them. CDR3 nucleotide sequence: TGTGCCAGCAGCTTGGGTACAGGCGCCCATAGGGGCTACACCTTC. As protein: CASSLGTGAHRGYTF.

This chain joins TRBV19 and TRBJ2-2, with 10 bases that match TRBD1. Germline CDR1 is LNHDA and CDR2 is SQIVND (reference sequence). The CDR3 is 16 amino acids. Trimming removed 4 bases from V and 3 bases from J; junction bases left unmatched: 5. The CDR3 DNA follows: TGTGCCAGTAGTACTCCGGGACAGGGGCACACCGGGGAGCTGTTTTTT. Translated: CASSTPGQGHTGELFF.

The chain recombines TRBV4-1 with TRBJ2-5; 7 bases fit TRBD2. This CDR3 region has 16 residues. Germline V gene lookup returns CDR1 MGHRA and CDR2 YSYEKL. Unmatched junction bases numbered 6, after V lost 0 bases and J lost 2 bases. The CDR3 DNA reads as TGCGCCAGCAGCCAAGATTGGCTAGCGGAACAAGAGACCCAGTACTTC. Amino acids: CASSQDWLAEQETQYF.

The V and J genes are TRBV6-4 and TRBJ2-3, with 14 bases matching TRBD2. Germline V CDR1 and CDR2: MRHNA, SNTAGT. J was trimmed by 5 bases and V by 4 bases; bases with no gene match: 5. The CDR3 covers 16 residues. The CDR3 DNA follows: TGTGCCAGCAGTGGGGGGACTAGCGGGAGTTTAGATACGCAGTATTTT. Its translation: CASSGGTSGSLDTQYF.

The rearrangement links TRBV4-2 to TRBJ1-1, with TRBD1 matching over 8 bases. The CDR3 covers 17 residues. The junction had 10 bases not matched to a gene; V was cut back by 4 bases and J by 0 bases. CDR1 and CDR2 (germline): LGHNA, YNFKEQ. CDR3 sequence (DNA): TGTGCCAGCAGCCCAGGGGGGACAGGAATGATGAACACTGAAGCTTTCTTT. It is translated as CASSPGGTGMMNTEAFF.

This chain joins TRBV6-5 and TRBJ2-7; 10 bases line up with TRBD2. CDR1 and CDR2 (germline): MNHEY, SVGAGI. V trimming: 6 bases; J trimming: 0 bases; junction bases outside the gene matches: 5. The CDR3 sequence is 15 residues long. CDR3 loop: CASRVGLASSYEQYF. The CDR3 DNA reads TGTGCCAGCAGGGTGGGACTAGCGAGCTCCTACGAGCAGTACTTC.

In regard to this clone: Other DNA sequences from this sample encode an identical CDR3 as well. J is TRBJ1-1 and V is TRBV29-1, with 7 bases lining up with TRBD1. The CDR3 totals 12 residues. The V segment lost 6 bases and the J segment 2 bases; nucleotides outside the gene matches: 3. Looked up from germline, CDR1 is SQVTM and CDR2 is ANQGSEA. The CDR3 reads CSVGQRNTEAFF. CDR3 DNA: TGCAGCGTGGGACAGAGAAACACTGAAGCTTTCTTT.

V and J are TRBV4-3 and TRBJ2-6; D may be TRBD2 (6 bases). V was cut by 1 base and J by 4 bases, with 11 bases left in between. This CDR3 is 16 amino acids long. The germline V gene encodes CDR1 LGHNA and CDR2 YSLEER. CDR3 in amino acids: CASSQAGVAGANVLTF. The CDR3 DNA sequence: TGCGCCAGCAGCCAAGCGGGAGTAGCGGGGGCCAACGTCCTGACTTTC.

The gene calls are TRBV6-5 and TRBJ1-2, with 8 bases identical to TRBD1. Germline V lookup: CDR1 MNHEY, CDR2 SVGAGI. After removal of 6 bases from V and 4 bases from J, the junction contained 7 bases not matched to a gene. The CDR3 covers 14 residues. CDR3: CASSPGTGGYGYTF. The CDR3 DNA follows: TGTGCCAGCAGCCCCGGGACAGGAGGCTATGGCTACACCTTC.

This rearrangement joins TRBV5-4 to TRBJ2-2; 8 bases fit TRBD2. The CDR3 is 17 amino acids. Germline-derived CDR1 and CDR2 are SGHNT and YYREEE (reference sequence). The V and J ends lost 3 bases and 5 bases, in that order; junction bases with no gene match: 12. The chain's CDR3 is CASSSPGTSGRTGELFF. CDR3 DNA sequence: TGTGCCAGCAGCTCCCCAGGGACTAGTGGTAGGACCGGGGAGCTGTTTTTT.

The rearrangement joins TRBV5-6 to TRBJ1-1; unclear D gene. The V gene's germline CDR1 is SGHDT and CDR2 YYEEEE. The CDR3 contains 13 residues. The V gene lost 1 base and the J gene lost 1 base, with 5 bases spanning the gap. The CDR3 region has the DNA TGTGCCAGCAGCTTGACTGAGAACACTGAAGCTTTCTTT. Translating gives CASSLTENTEAFF.

This chain connects TRBV11-3 to TRBJ2-5; 10 nucleotides align to TRBD2. CDR1 SGHNT and CDR2 YENEEA come from the germline V gene. J lost 3 bases, V lost 4 bases, and 5 bases had no gene match. The CDR3 covers 15 residues. The CDR3 protein is CASSSRLAGEETQYF. CDR3 DNA: TGTGCCAGCAGCTCTAGGCTAGCGGGGGAAGAGACCCAGTACTTC.

The chain uses TRBV29-1 and TRBJ1-1; D is unclear. The CDR3 has 13 residues. Germline V lookup: CDR1 SQVTM, CDR2 ANQGSEA. The germline V and J ends were trimmed by 2 bases and 13 bases, with 20 bases remaining between them. The CDR3 region is CSVEIPGGVKGFF. CDR3 coding DNA: TGCAGCGTTGAAATTCCGGGAGGTGTGAAGGGTTTCTTT.

The V call is TRBV5-4, the J call TRBJ2-1; TRBD2 matches at 15 bases. The germline gives CDR1 SGHNT, CDR2 YYREEE (reference sequence). The CDR3 runs to 14 residues. Germline trimming cut 5 bases from V and 14 bases from J; bases unmatched to any gene: 8. CDR3 nucleotide sequence: TGTGCCAGCAGTCCCCGGACTAGCGGGAGGGGGGAGTTCTTC. It specifies CASSPRTSGRGEFF.

The chain has TRBV10-3 and TRBJ1-2; the D is unclear. The CDR3 length is 13 residues. Trimming stripped 2 bases from V and 6 bases from J, with 10 bases between. In germline, CDR1 is ENHRY, CDR2 SYGVKD. The CDR3 sequence: CAISEGFSDGYTF. The CDR3 coding sequence is TGTGCCATCAGTGAGGGGTTTAGCGATGGCTACACCTTC.

A note on this clone: This same CDR3 is encoded by further DNA sequences in the sample. This chain links TRBV18 with TRBJ2-1, with D maybe TRBD1 (5 bases). V dropped 1 base and J dropped 9 bases, with 7 bases sitting between them. CDR1 and CDR2 (germline): KGHSH, LQKENI. The CDR3 is made up of 12 amino acids. This CDR3 is CASSPRGGEQFF. The CDR3 DNA sequence: TGTGCCAGCTCACCACGGGGCGGTGAGCAGTTCTTC.

This chain connects TRBV5-1 to TRBJ2-2; D gene uncertain. Germline V gene sequence: CDR1 SGHRS, CDR2 YFSETQ. V was pared by 1 base and J by 2 bases, with 9 bases between. The length of the CDR3 is 15 residues. The CDR3 nucleotides are TGCGCCAGCAGCTTGACGGTAATAAACACCGGGGAGCTGTTTTTT. Its protein is CASSLTVINTGELFF. Full variable domain (remainder filled in from reference TRBV5-1 and TRBJ2-2): KAGVTQTPRYLIKTRGQQVTLSCSPISGHRSVSWYQQTPGQGLQFLFEYFSETQRNKGNFPGRFSGRQFSNSRSEMNVSTLELGDSALYLCASSLTVINTGELFFGEGSRLTVL.